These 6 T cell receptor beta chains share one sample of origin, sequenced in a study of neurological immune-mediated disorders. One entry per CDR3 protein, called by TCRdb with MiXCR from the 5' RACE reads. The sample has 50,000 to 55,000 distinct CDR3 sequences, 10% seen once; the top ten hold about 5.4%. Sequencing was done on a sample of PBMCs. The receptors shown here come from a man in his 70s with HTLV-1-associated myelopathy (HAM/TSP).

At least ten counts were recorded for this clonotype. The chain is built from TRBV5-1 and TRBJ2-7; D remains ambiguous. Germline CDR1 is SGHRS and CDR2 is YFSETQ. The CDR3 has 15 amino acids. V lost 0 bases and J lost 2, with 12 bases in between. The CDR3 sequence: CASSLGLGSAYEQYF. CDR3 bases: TGCGCCAGCAGCTTGGGTTTGGGGTCAGCCTACGAGCAGTACTTC. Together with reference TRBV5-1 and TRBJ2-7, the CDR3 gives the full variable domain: KAGVTQTPRYLIKTRGQQVTLSCSPISGHRSVSWYQQTPGQGLQFLFEYFSETQRNKGNFPGRFSGRQFSNSRSEMNVSTLELGDSALYLCASSLGLGSAYEQYFGPGTRLTVT.

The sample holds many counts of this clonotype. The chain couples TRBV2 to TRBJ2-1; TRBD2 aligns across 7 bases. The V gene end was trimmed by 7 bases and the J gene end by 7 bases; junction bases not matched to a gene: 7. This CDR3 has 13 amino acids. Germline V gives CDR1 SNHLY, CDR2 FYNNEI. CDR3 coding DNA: TGTGCCAGCACCCCGGGGGGACGGAATGAGCAGTTCTTC. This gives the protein CASTPGGRNEQFF.

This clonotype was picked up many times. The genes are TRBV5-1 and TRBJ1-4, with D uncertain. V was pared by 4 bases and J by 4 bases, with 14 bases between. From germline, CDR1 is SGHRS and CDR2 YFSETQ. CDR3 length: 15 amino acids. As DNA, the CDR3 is TGCGCCAGCAGCCGTGACCGGGCCTTTAATGAAAAACTGTTTTTT. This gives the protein CASSRDRAFNEKLFF.

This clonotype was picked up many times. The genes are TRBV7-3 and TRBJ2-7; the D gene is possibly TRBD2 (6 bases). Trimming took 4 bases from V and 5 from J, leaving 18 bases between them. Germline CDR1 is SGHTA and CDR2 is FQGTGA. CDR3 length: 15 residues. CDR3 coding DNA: TGTGCCAGCAGCTCCCAACACGGGAGCGGCAACGAGCAGTACTTC. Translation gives CASSSQHGSGNEQYF. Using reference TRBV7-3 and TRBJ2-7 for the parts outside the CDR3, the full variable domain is GAGVSQTPSNKVTEKGKYVELRCDPISGHTALYWYRQSLGQGPEFLIYFQGTGAADDSGLPNDRFFAVRPEGSVSTLKIQRTERGDSAVYLCASSSQHGSGNEQYFGPGTRLTVT.

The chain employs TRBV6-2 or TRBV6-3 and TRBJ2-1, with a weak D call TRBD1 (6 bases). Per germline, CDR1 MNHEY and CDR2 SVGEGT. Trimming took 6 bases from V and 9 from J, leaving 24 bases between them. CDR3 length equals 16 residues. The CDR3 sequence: CASRPAIRGKEGEQFF. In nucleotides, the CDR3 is TGTGCCAGCAGACCGGCCATTAGGGGGAAAGAGGGTGAGCAGTTCTTC.

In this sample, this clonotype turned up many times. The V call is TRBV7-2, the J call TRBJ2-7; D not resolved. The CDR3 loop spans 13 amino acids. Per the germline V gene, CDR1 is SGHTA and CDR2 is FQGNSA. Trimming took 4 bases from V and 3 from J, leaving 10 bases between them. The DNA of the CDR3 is TGTGCCAGCAGCTCCGGGCCCCGCTACGAGCAGTACTTC. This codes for CASSSGPRYEQYF.